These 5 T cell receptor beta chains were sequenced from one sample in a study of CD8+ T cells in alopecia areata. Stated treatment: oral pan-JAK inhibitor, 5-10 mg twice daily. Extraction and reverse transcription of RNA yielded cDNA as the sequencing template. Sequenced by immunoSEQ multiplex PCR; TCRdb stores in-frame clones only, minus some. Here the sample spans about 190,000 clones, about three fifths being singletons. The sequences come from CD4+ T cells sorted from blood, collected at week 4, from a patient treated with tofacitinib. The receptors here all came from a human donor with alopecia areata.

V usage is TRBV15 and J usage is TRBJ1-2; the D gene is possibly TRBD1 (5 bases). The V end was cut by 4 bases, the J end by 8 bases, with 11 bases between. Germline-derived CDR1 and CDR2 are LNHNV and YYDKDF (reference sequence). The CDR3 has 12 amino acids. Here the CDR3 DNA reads TGTGCCACCAGCACCCAGGGCCGCGGCTACACCTTC. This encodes CATSTQGRGYTF. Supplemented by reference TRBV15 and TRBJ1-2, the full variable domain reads DAMVIQNPRYQVTQFGKPVTLSCSQTLNHNVMYWYQQKSSQAPKLLFHYYDKDFNNEADTPDNFQSRRPNTSFCFLDIRSPGLGDTAMYLCATSTQGRGYTFGSGTRLTVV.

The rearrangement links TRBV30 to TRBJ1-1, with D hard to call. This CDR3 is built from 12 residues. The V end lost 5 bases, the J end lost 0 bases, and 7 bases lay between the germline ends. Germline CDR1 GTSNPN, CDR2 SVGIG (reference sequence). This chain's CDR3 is CAWATMNTEAFF. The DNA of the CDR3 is TGTGCCTGGGCGACCATGAACACTGAAGCTTTCTTT.

CDR3 in amino acids: CASSKQGANTEAFF. The CDR3 DNA reads TGTGCCAGCAGTAAACAGGGGGCGAACACTGAAGCTTTCTTT. The genes are TRBV6-6 and TRBJ1-1; TRBD1 agrees at 9 bases. This CDR3 spans 14 amino acids. Germline V gene sequence: CDR1 MNHNY, CDR2 SVGAGI (reference sequence). V was clipped by 5 bases and J by 1 base; unmatched bases: 2.

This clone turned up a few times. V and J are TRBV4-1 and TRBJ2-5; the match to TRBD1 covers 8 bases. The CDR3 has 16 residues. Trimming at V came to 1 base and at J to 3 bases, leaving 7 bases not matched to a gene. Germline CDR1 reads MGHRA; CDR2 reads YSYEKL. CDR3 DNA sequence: TGCGCCAGCAGCCAAGGGACAGGGCTGTCTGAAGAGACCCAGTACTTC. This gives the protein CASSQGTGLSEETQYF.

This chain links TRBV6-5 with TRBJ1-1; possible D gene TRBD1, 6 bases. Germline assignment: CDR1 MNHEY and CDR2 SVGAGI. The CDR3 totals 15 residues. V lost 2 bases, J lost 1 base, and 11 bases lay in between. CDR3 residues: CASSYSGTTNTEAFF. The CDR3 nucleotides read TGTGCCAGCAGTTACAGCGGGACAACGAACACTGAAGCTTTCTTT.